Each of the 18 T cell receptor beta chains below was sequenced from the same sample in a study of blood T cell repertoires in COVID-19. The protocol was immunoSEQ multiplex PCR, while the TCRdb copy is restricted to in-frame clones and leaves out a portion. Here the sample spans 350,000 to 450,000 clones, 89% being singletons. The sample was PBMCs or T cells enriched from blood (not recorded which). The origin of the receptors is a woman in her twenties or thirties who had recovered from COVID-19.

The rearrangement uses TRBV19 and TRBJ1-5; possible D gene TRBD1, 5 bases. V gave up 5 bases and J gave up 7 bases, with 18 bases separating them. Germline V gives CDR1 LNHDA, CDR2 SQIVND (reference sequence). The CDR3 covers 15 residues. CDR3 DNA sequence: TGTGCCAGTAGTGACTCCGGGGGTTCTGTCCAGCCCCAGCATTTT. Its translation is CASSDSGGSVQPQHF.

The V call is TRBV6-2 or TRBV6-3, the J call TRBJ1-3; D is ambiguous. The germline V gene encodes CDR1 MNHEY and CDR2 SVGEGT. The CDR3 runs 15 residues. Trimming stripped 4 bases from V and 3 bases from J, with 13 bases between. CDR3 in amino acids: CASSSPWTYGNTIYF. The CDR3 DNA is TGTGCCAGCAGTTCTCCTTGGACTTATGGAAACACCATATATTTT.

The gene calls are TRBV28 and TRBJ2-7; the D gene is possibly TRBD2 (5 bases). Germline CDR1 MDHEN, CDR2 SYDVKM. The CDR3 covers 15 residues. Between the trimmed V and J ends, which lost 3 bases and 3 bases, there was a span of 15 bases. CDR3: CASSFTTGVSYEQYF. CDR3 DNA: TGTGCCAGCAGTTTTACCACCGGGGTGAGCTACGAGCAGTACTTC.

A remark on this clone: The sample carries other DNA sequences with the same CDR3. V usage is TRBV28 and J usage is TRBJ1-1; no firm D call. Germline-derived CDR1 and CDR2 are MDHEN and SYDVKM. V lost 4 bases, J lost 0 bases, and 3 bases lay in between. This CDR3 spans 12 amino acids. CDR3: CASSSMNTEAFF. DNA of the CDR3: TGTGCCAGCAGTTCAATGAACACTGAAGCTTTCTTT. Using reference TRBV28 and TRBJ1-1 for the parts outside the CDR3, the full variable domain is DVKVTQSSRYLVKRTGEKVFLECVQDMDHENMFWYRQDPGLGLRLIYFSYDVKMKEKGDIPEGYSVSREKKERFSLILESASTNQTSMYLCASSSMNTEAFFGQGTRLTVV.

V usage is TRBV19 and J usage is TRBJ1-4, with D possibly being TRBD1 (6 bases). The V end was cut by 4 bases, the J end by 0 bases, with 15 bases between. CDR1 LNHDA and CDR2 SQIVND come from the germline V gene (reference sequence). CDR3 length: 17 residues. The CDR3 loop is CASSRSLQGATNEKLFF. As DNA, the CDR3 is TGTGCCAGTAGTAGATCATTACAGGGTGCAACTAATGAAAAACTGTTTTTT.

This chain uses TRBV6-5 with TRBJ1-5, with 9 bases that match TRBD1. This CDR3 spans 15 amino acids. Germline CDR1 is MNHEY and CDR2 is SVGAGI. V lost 6 bases, J lost 0 bases, and 3 bases stayed unmatched. CDR3 coding DNA: TGTGCCAGCAGAACAGGGGGCTTTAGCAATCAGCCCCAGCATTTT. It specifies CASRTGGFSNQPQHF.

The chain uses TRBV20-1 and TRBJ2-3, with D possibly TRBD1 on 5 matching bases. The CDR3 spans 15 residues. V lost 3 bases and J lost 0, with 13 bases in between. The germline V gene encodes CDR1 DFQATT and CDR2 SNEGSKA (reference sequence). This CDR3 is CSASPRQFSTDTQYF. DNA of the CDR3: TGCAGTGCTAGTCCGAGACAGTTTAGCACAGATACGCAGTATTTT.

This chain joins TRBV7-8 and TRBJ2-2; the match to TRBD2 covers 13 bases. Germline values: CDR1 SGHVS, CDR2 FQNEAQ. This CDR3 is built from 17 residues. The V and J ends lost 5 bases and 8 bases, in that order; junction bases with no gene match: 11. Here the CDR3 reads CASSQGLAGLYGGELFF. CDR3 nucleotides: TGTGCCAGCAGCCAGGGACTAGCGGGGCTTTATGGGGGGGAGCTGTTTTTT.

The chain uses TRBV12-3 or TRBV12-4 and TRBJ2-3; 8 bases match TRBD2. V lost 6 bases and J lost 8; bases outside the gene matches: 7. This CDR3 contains 13 residues. The CDR3 DNA follows: TGTGCCAGCAGCCGCGCGGGGGGAGGTACGCAGTATTTT. It translates to CASSRAGGGTQYF.

The chain couples TRBV12-3 or TRBV12-4 to TRBJ2-1; D possibly corresponds to TRBD2 (5 bases). This CDR3 has 13 residues. V was trimmed by 5 bases and J by 8 bases, leaving 13 bases between them. CDR3 coding DNA: TGTGCCAGCAGTAAAACTAGTCCGCATGAGCAGTTCTTC. Protein: CASSKTSPHEQFF.

The rearrangement links TRBV3-1 (or the pseudogene TRBV3-2) to TRBJ2-3; 7 bases line up with TRBD2. The CDR3 extends over 15 amino acids. Germline CDR1 and CDR2: LGHDT and YNNKEL (reference sequence). J gave up 2 bases and V 3 bases, and 5 bases lay outside the gene matches. As DNA, the CDR3 is TGTGCCAGCAGCCACCGGACTAGAACCACAGATACGCAGTATTTT. Its protein product is CASSHRTRTTDTQYF.

The V gene is TRBV27, the J gene TRBJ1-4; possible D gene TRBD1, 6 bases. The CDR3 loop spans 16 amino acids. V was shortened by 6 bases and J by 8 bases, with 22 bases between the two germline ends. The germline V gene encodes CDR1 MNHEY and CDR2 SMNVEV (reference sequence). The CDR3: CASSSLVDSIKEKLFF. DNA for the CDR3: TGTGCCAGCAGCTCGCTAGTGGACAGTATTAAGGAAAAACTGTTTTTT.

This clone was detected only a few times. The V call is TRBV24-1, the J call TRBJ2-1; 12 bases align to TRBD2. The CDR3 covers 14 residues. In germline, CDR1 is KGHDR, CDR2 SFDVKD. The trim removed 8 bases at V and 14 bases at J, leaving 12 bases unmatched. The CDR3 loop reads CATNRASGREDEFF. For the CDR3, the DNA is TGTGCCACCAATCGGGCTAGCGGGAGGGAGGATGAGTTCTTC.

Only one count was recorded for this clone. The chain couples TRBV6-2 or TRBV6-3 to TRBJ2-7; perhaps TRBD1 as D (5 bases). Germline loops: CDR1 MNHEY, CDR2 SVGEGT. V was clipped by 2 bases and J by 1 base, with 9 bases between them. The CDR3 runs 14 residues. The CDR3 bases are TGTGCCAGCAGTTACGGGGCCCCATCCTACGAGCAGTACTTC. Translation gives CASSYGAPSYEQYF.

The rearrangement links TRBV7-9 to TRBJ2-1; D not certain. The CDR3 has 12 residues. Germline lookup yields CDR1 SEHNR and CDR2 FQNEAQ (reference sequence). The germline V and J ends were trimmed by 1 base and 6 bases, with 4 bases remaining between them. CDR3 residues: CASSLDSNEQFF. The CDR3 coding sequence is TGTGCCAGCAGCTTAGACAGCAATGAGCAGTTCTTC.

The chain has TRBV20-1 and TRBJ1-1; D unresolved. V dropped 6 bases and J dropped 4 bases, with 6 bases sitting between them. The germline CDR1 and CDR2 sequences are DFQATT and SNEGSKA (reference sequence). The CDR3 contains 10 residues. The CDR3 DNA sequence: TGCAGTGCCTACAGCACTGAAGCTTTCTTT. It is translated as CSAYSTEAFF.

The genes are TRBV5-5 and TRBJ1-1; D is possibly TRBD1 (5 bases). V lost 4 bases, J lost 1 base, and 11 bases lay in between. CDR1 SGHKS and CDR2 YYEKEE come from the germline V gene (reference sequence). The CDR3 spans 14 residues. The CDR3 loop reads CASSLHGQNTEAFF. CDR3 DNA sequence: TGTGCCAGCAGCCTTCACGGACAGAACACTGAAGCTTTCTTT.

The V call is TRBV6-6, the J call TRBJ2-7; 7 bases match TRBD2. CDR1 and CDR2 from the germline V gene are MNHNY and SVGAGI (reference sequence). V lost 0 bases to trimming and J lost 6 bases; unmatched junction nucleotides: 2. This CDR3 is built from 13 residues. The CDR3, as DNA: TGTGCCAGCAGTTACTCAGGCGGGGGCGAGCAGTACTTC. Protein sequence: CASSYSGGGEQYF.